This T cell receptor beta chain is drawn from a study of T-cell reconstitution after alpha-beta-depleted transplantation in children. This CDR3 has 14 residues. Germline V gives CDR1 MDHEN, CDR2 SYDVKM. The V end was cut by 5 bases, the J end by 8 bases, with 16 bases between. During its preparation, the TCRbeta library received unique molecular identifiers. TCRdb fed the PCR reads into MiXCR, producing one record per CDR3 protein. The profile shows 90,000 to 100,000 distinct CDR3 sequences, about 22% of them singletons. This clonotype was detected ten times or more. The material sequenced was PBMCs, taken before TCRalphabeta/CD19-depleted stem cell transplant. The rearrangement uses TRBV28 and TRBJ1-5, with D unclear. The receptor comes from a boy younger than 10 with acute lymphoblastic leukemia, due to receive a stem cell transplant. CDR3 residues: CASSQHFYSEPQHF. As DNA, the CDR3 is TGTGCCAGCAGTCAGCACTTCTACTCGGAGCCCCAGCATTTT.